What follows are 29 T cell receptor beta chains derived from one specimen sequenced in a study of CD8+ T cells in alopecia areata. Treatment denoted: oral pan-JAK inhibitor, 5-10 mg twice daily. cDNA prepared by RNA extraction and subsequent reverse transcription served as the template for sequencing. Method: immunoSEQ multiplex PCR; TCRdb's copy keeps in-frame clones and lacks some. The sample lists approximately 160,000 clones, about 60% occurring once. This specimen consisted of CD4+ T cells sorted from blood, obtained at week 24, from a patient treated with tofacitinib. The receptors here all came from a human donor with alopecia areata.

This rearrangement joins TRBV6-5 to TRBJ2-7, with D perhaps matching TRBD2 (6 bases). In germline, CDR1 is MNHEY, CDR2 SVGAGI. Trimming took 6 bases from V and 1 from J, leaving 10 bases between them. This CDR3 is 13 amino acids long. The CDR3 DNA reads TGTGCCAGCAGCCCAGGGAGGTCCTACGAGCAGTACTTC. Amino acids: CASSPGRSYEQYF.

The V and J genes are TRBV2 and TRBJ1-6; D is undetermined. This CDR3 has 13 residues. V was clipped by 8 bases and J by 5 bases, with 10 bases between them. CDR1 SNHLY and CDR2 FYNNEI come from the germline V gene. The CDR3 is CASLPRDNSPLHF. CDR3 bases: TGTGCCAGCCTGCCCCGCGATAATTCACCCCTCCACTTT.

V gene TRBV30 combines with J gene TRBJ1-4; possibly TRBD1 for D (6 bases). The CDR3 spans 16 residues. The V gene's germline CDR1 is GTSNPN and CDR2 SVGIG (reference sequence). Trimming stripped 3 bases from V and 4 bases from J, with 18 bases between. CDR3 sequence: CAWRAAVGGFNEKLFF. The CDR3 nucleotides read TGTGCCTGGAGGGCGGCAGTTGGGGGCTTTAATGAAAAACTGTTTTTT.

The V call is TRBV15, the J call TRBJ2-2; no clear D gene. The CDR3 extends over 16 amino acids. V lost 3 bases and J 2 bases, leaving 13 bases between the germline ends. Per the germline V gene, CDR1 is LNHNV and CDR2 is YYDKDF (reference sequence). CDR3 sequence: CATSSSPNPNTGELFF. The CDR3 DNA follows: TGTGCCACCAGCAGTTCTCCTAACCCTAACACCGGGGAGCTGTTTTTT.

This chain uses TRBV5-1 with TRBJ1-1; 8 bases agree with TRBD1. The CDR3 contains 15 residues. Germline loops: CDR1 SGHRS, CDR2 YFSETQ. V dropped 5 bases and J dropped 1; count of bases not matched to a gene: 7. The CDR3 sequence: CASRVDGQGNTEAFF. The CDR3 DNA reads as TGCGCCAGCAGAGTAGATGGACAGGGGAACACTGAAGCTTTCTTT.

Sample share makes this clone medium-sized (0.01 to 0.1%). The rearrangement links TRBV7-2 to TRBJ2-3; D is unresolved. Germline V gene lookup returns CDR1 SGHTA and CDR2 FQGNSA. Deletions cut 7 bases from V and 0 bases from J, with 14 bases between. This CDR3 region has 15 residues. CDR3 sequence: CASTLSPYSTDTQYF. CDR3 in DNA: TGTGCCAGCACCCTCTCGCCCTACAGCACAGATACGCAGTATTTT.

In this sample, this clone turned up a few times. The CDR3 DNA follows: TGCAGCGTTGGAGGACAGGGGTTTGAGACCCAGTACTTC. Translation gives CSVGGQGFETQYF. The chain has TRBV29-1 and TRBJ2-5; TRBD1 agrees at 9 bases. V shed 4 bases, J shed 5 bases, and the junction held 5 bases outside the gene matches. Germline V gene lookup returns CDR1 SQVTM and CDR2 ANQGSEA. The length of the CDR3 is 13 residues.

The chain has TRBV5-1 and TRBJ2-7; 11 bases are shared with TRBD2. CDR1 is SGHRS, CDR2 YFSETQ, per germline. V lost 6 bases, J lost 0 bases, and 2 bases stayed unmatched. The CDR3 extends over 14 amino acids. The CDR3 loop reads CASTGTSGSYEQYF. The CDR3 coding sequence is TGCGCCAGCACCGGGACTAGCGGCTCCTACGAGCAGTACTTC.

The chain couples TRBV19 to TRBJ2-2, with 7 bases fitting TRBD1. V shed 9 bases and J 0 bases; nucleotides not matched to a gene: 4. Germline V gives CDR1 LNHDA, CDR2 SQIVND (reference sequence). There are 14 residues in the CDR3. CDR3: CASQGQTNTGELFF. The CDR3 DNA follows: TGTGCCAGCCAGGGACAGACGAACACCGGGGAGCTGTTTTTT. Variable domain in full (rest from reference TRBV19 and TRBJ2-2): DGGITQSPKYLFRKEGQNVTLSCEQNLNHDAMYWYRQDPGQGLRLIYYSQIVNDFQKGDIAEGYSVSREKKESFPLTVTSAQKNPTAFYLCASQGQTNTGELFFGEGSRLTVL.

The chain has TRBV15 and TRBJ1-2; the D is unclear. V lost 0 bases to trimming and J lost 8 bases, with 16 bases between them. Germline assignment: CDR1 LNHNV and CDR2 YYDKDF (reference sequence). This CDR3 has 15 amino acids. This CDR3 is CATSRDAGNPGGYTF. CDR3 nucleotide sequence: TGTGCCACCAGCAGAGATGCCGGCAACCCGGGGGGCTACACCTTC.

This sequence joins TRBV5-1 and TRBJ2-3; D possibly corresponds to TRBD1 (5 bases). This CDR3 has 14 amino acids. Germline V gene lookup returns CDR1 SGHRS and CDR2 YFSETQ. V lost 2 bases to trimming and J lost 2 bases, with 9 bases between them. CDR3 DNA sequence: TGCGCCAGCAGCTTTAGACAGCACACAGATACGCAGTATTTT. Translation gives CASSFRQHTDTQYF.

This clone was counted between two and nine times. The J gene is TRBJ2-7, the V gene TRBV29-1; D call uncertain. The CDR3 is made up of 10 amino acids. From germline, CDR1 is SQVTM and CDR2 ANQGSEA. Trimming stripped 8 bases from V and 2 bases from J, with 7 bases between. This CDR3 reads CSIRTYEQYF. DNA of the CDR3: TGCAGCATACGAACCTACGAGCAGTACTTC.

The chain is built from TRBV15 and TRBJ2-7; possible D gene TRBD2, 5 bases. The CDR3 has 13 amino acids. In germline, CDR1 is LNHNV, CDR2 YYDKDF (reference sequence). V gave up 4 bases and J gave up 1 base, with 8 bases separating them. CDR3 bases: TGTGCCACCAGCAACCGGAGGTCCTACGAGCAGTACTTC. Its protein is CATSNRRSYEQYF.

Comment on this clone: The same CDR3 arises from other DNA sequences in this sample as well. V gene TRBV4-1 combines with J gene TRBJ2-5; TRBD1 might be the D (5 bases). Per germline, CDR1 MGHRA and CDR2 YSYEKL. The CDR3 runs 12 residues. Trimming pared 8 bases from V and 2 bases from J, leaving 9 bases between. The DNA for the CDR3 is TGCGCCAGCGGACACTTACAAGAGACCCAGTACTTC. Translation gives CASGHLQETQYF.

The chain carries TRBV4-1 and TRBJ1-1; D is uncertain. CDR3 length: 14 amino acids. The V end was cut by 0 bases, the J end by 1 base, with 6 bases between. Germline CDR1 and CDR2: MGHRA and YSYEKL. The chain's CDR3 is CASSQDFPNTEAFF. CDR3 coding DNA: TGCGCCAGCAGCCAAGATTTCCCGAACACTGAAGCTTTCTTT.

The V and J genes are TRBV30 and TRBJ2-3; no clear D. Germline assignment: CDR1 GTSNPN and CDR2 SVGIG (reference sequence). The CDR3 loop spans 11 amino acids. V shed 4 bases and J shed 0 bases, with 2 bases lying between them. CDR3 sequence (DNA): TGTGCCTGGACCAGCACAGATACGCAGTATTTT. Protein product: CAWTSTDTQYF.

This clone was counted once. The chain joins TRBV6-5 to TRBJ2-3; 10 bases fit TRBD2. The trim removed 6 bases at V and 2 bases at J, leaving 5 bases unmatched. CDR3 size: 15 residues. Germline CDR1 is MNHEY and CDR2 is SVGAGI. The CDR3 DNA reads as TGTGCCAGCAGCCCTAGCGGGGGCCTCACAGATACGCAGTATTTT. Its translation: CASSPSGGLTDTQYF.

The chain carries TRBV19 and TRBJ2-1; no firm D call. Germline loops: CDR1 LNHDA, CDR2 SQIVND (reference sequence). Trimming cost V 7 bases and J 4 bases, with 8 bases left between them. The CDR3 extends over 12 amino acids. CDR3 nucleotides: TGTGCCAGTATAAACGCATACAATGAGCAGTTCTTC. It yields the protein CASINAYNEQFF.

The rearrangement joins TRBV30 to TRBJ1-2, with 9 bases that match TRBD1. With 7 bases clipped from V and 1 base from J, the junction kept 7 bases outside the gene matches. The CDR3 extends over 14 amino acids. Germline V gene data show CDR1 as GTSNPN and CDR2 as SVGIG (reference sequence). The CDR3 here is CASTRGQGNYGYTF. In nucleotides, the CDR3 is TGTGCCTCTACTCGGGGACAGGGTAACTATGGCTACACCTTC.

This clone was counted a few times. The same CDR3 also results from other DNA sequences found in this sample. The CDR3, as DNA: TGCGCCAGCAGCCCCGGACAGAACACTGAAGCTTTCTTT. It translates to CASSPGQNTEAFF. V usage is TRBV5-1 and J usage is TRBJ1-1; D possibly corresponds to TRBD1 (5 bases). This CDR3 spans 13 amino acids. CDR1 and CDR2 from the germline V gene are SGHRS and YFSETQ. V lost 4 bases to trimming and J lost 1 base, with 8 bases between them.

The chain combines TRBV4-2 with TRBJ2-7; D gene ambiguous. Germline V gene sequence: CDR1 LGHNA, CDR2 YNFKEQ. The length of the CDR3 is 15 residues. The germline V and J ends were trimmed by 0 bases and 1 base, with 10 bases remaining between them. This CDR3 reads CASSQDRSSSYEQYF. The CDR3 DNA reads TGTGCCAGCAGCCAAGATAGATCGTCATCCTACGAGCAGTACTTC.

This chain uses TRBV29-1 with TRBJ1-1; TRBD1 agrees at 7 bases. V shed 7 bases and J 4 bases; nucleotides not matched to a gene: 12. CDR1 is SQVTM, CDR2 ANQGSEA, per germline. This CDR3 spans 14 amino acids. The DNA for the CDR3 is TGCAGCGCTGGGGGTCAGGGGGTCGGCACTGAAGCTTTCTTT. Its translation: CSAGGQGVGTEAFF.

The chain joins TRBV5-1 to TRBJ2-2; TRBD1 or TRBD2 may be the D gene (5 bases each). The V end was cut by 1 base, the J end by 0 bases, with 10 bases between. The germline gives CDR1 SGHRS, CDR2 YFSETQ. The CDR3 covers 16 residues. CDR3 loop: CASSLQQDSNTGELFF. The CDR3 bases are TGCGCCAGCAGCTTGCAACAGGACTCGAACACCGGGGAGCTGTTTTTT. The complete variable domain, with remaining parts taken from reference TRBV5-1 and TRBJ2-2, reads KAGVTQTPRYLIKTRGQQVTLSCSPISGHRSVSWYQQTPGQGLQFLFEYFSETQRNKGNFPGRFSGRQFSNSRSEMNVSTLELGDSALYLCASSLQQDSNTGELFFGEGSRLTVL.

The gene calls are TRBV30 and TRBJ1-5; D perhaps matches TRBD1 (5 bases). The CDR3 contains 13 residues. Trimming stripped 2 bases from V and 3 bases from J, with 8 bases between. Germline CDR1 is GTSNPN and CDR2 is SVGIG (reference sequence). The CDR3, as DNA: TGTGCCTGGAGTCAGGGAGTCAATCAGCCCCAGCATTTT. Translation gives CAWSQGVNQPQHF.

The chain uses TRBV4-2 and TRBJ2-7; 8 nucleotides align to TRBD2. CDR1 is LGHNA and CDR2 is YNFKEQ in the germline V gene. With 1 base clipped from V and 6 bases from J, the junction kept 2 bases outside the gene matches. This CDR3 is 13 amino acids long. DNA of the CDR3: TGTGCCAGCAGCCAAGCGGGAGGGAGCGAGCAGTACTTC. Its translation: CASSQAGGSEQYF.

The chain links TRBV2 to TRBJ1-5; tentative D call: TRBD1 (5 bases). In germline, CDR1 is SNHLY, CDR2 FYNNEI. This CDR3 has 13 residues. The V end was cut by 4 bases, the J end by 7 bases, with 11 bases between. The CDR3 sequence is CASSAQGSQPQHF. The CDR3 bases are TGTGCCAGCAGTGCCCAGGGCTCCCAGCCCCAGCATTTT.

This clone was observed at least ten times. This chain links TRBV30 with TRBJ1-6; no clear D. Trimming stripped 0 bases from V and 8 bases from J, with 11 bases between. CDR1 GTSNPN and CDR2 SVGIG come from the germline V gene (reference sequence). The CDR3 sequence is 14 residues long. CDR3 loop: CAWSVRSMYSPLHF. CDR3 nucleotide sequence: TGTGCCTGGAGTGTACGGAGTATGTATTCACCCCTCCACTTT.

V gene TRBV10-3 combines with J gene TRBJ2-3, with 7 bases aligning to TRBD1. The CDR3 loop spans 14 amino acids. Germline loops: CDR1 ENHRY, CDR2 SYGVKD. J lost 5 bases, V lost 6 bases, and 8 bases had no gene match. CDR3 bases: TGTGCCATCAGCAACGACAGGGAACAAGATACGCAGTATTTT. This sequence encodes CAISNDREQDTQYF.

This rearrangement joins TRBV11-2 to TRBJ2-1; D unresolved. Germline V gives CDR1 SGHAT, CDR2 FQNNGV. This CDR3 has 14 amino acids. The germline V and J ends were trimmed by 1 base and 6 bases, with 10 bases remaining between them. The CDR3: CASSLVLAGNEQFF. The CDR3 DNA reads TGTGCCAGCAGCTTAGTTTTAGCAGGCAATGAGCAGTTCTTC.